Sequencing of this T cell receptor beta chain was carried out in a study of blood T cell repertoires in COVID-19. Across the study: Sample material is recorded as cDNA or gDNA derived from T cells, B-cell-depleted T cells, or PBMCs.

Per the original data handling: Amplification of reference gene primers provided the estimated nucleated cell counts. Libraries were prepared by immunoSEQ multiplex PCR; TCRdb keeps only in-frame clonotypes and omits some of them. For V, J and clone size, that table is used; D and trimming come from the DNA. The table lists approximately 140,000 clones, 60% to 85% of them singletons, with roughly 17% in the top ten. CDR1 and CDR2 from the germline V gene are SGDLS and YYNGEE. The length of the CDR3 is 15 residues. Trimming took 4 bases from V and 3 from J; bases not matched to a gene: 4. This clonotype was obtained from a man aged 45 to 65 with acute or convalescent COVID-19. The sequencing input was peripheral blood. The V call is TRBV9, the J call TRBJ2-3; 11 bases are shared with TRBD2. CDR3 bases: TGTGCCAGCAGCCCGACTAGCGGGGTAACAGATACGCAGTATTTT. Protein sequence: CASSPTSGVTDTQYF.